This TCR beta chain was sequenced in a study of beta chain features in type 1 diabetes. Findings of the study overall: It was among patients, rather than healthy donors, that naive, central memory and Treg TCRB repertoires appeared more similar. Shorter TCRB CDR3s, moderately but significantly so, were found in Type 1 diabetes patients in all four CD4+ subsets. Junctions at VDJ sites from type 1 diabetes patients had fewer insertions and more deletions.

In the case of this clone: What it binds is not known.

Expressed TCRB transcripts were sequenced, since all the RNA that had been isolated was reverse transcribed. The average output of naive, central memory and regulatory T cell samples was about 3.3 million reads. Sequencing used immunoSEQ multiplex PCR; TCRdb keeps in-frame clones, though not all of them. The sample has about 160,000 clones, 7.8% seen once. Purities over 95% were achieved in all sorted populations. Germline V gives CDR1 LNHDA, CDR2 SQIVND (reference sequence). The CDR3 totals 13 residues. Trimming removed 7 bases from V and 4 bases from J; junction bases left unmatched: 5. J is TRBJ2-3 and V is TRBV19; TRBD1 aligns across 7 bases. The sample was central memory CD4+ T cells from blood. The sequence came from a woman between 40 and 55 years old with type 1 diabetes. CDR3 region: CASTETGSDTQYF. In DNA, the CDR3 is TGTGCCAGTACGGAGACAGGGTCAGATACGCAGTATTTT.